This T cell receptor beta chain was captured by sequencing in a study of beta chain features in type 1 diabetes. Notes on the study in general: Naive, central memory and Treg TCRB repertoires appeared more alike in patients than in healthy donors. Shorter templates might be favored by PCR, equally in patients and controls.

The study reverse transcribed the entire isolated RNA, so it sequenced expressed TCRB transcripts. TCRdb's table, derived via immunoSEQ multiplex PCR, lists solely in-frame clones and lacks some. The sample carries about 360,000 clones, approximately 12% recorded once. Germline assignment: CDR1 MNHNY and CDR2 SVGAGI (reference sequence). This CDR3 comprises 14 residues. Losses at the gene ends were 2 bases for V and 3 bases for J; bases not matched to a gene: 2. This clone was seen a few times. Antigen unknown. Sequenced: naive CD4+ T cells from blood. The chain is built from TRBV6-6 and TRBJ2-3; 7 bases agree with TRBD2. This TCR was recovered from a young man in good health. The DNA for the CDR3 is TGTGCCAGCAGTTACGGGGGAGGGACAGATACGCAGTATTTT. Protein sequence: CASSYGGGTDTQYF.